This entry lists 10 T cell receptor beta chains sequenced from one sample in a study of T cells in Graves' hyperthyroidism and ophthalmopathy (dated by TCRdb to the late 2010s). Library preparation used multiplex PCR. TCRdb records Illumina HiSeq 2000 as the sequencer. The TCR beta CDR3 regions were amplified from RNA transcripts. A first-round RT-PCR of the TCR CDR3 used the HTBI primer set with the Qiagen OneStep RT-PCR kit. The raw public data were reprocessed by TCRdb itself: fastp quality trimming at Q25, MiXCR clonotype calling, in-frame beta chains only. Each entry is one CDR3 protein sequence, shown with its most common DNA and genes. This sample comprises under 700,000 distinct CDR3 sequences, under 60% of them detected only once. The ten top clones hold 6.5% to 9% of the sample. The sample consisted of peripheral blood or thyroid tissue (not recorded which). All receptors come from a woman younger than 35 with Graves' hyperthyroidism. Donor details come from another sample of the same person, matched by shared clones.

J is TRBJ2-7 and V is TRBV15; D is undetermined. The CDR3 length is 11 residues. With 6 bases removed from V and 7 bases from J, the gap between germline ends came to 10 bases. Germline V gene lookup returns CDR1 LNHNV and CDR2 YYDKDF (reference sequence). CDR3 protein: CATRDYNEQYF. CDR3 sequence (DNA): TGTGCCACCAGAGATTACAATGAGCAGTACTTC.

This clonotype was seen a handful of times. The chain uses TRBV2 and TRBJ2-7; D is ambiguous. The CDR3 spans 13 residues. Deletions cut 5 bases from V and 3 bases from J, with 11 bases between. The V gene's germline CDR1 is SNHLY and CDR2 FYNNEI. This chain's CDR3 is CASSPPGFYEQYF. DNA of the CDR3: TGTGCCAGCAGTCCCCCCGGATTCTACGAGCAGTACTTC.

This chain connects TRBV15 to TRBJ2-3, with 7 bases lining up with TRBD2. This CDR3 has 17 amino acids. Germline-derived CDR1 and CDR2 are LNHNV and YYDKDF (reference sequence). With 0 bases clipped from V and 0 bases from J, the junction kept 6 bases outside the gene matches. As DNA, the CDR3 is TGTGCCACCAGCAGAGATCGTTATAGCGGGAGCACAGATACGCAGTATTTT. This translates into CATSRDRYSGSTDTQYF. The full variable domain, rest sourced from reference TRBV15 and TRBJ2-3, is DAMVIQNPRYQVTQFGKPVTLSCSQTLNHNVMYWYQQKSSQAPKLLFHYYDKDFNNEADTPDNFQSRRPNTSFCFLDIRSPGLGDTAMYLCATSRDRYSGSTDTQYFGPGTRLTVL.

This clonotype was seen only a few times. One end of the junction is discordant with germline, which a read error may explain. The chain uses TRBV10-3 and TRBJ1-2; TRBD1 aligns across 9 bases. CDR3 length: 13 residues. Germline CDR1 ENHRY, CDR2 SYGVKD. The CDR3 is CASSDRDREGYTF. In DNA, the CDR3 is TGTGCCAGCAGTGACCGGGACAGGGAAGGCTACACCTTC.

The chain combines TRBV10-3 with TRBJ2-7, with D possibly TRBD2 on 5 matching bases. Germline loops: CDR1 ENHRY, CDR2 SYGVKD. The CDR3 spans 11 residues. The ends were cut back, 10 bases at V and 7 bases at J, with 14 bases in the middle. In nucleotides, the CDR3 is TGTGCCAGCACATTGGCGGGTGAGCAGTACTTC. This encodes CASTLAGEQYF.

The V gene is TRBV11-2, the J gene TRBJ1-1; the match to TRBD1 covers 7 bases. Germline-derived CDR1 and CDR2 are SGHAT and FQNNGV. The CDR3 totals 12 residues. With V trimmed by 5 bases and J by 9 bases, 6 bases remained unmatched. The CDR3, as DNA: TGTGCCAGCAGCACCAAGGGGGCCCAAGCTTTCTTT. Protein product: CASSTKGAQAFF.

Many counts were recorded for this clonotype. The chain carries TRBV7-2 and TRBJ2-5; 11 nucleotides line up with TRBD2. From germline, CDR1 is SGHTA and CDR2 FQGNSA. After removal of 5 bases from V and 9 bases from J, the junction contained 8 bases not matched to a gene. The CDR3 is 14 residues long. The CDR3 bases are TGTGCCAGCAGCCTTAGCGGGAGGGACGGGGCCCAGTACTTC. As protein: CASSLSGRDGAQYF.

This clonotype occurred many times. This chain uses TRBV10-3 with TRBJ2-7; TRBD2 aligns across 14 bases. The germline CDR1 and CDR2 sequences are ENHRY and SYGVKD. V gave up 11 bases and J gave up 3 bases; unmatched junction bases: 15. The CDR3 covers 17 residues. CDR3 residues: CAPARTSGRPHIYEQYF. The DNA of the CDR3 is TGTGCCCCCGCCCGGACTAGCGGGAGGCCTCATATCTACGAGCAGTACTTC.

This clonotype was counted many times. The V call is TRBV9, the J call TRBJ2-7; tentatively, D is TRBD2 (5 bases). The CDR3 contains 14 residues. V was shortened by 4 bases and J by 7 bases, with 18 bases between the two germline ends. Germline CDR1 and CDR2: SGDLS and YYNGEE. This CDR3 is CASSLKGSGVEQYF. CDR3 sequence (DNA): TGTGCCAGCAGCCTAAAGGGCAGCGGAGTTGAGCAGTACTTC.

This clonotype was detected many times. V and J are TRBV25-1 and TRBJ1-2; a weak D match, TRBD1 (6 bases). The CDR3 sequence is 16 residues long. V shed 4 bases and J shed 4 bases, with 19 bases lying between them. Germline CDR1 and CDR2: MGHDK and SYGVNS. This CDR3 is CASSGGRDTRVYGYTF. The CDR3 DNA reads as TGTGCCAGCAGTGGGGGCCGGGACACCCGGGTCTATGGCTACACCTTC.